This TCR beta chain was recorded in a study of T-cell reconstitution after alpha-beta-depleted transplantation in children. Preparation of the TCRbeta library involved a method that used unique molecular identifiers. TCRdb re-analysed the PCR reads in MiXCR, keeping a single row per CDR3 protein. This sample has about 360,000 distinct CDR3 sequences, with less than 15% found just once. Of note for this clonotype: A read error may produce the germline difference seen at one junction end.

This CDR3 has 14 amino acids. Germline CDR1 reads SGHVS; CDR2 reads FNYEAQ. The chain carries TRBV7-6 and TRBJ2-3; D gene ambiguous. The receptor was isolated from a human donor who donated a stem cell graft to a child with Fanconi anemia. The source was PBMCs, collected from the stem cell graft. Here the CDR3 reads CAISPSSGRDTQYF. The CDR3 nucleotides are TGTGCCATCAGCCCGTCGTCGGGTCGAGATACGCAGTATTTT.